A selection of T cell receptor beta chains follows, all from one sample in a study of early T cells in non-severe SARS-CoV-2 infection. TCRdb used MiXCR to reprocess the 5' RACE reads, holding one entry per CDR3 protein. The sample carries 24,000 or so distinct CDR3 sequences, about 4% recorded once. The sample consisted of whole blood. These receptors were collected from an adult who was a healthcare worker with PCR-confirmed SARS-CoV-2 infection or an uninfected control (not recorded which). Both conserved end residues are trimmed from each CDR3.

j_gene: TRBJ2-7
v_gene: TRBV28
CDR3aa: ASSSPPEQY

j_gene: TRBJ2-1
v_gene: TRBV29-1
CDR3aa: SVGGEAGARSYNEQF

j_gene: TRBJ2-2
v_gene: TRBV18
CDR3aa: ASSPQGTGAGELF

j_gene: TRBJ2-7
v_gene: TRBV27
CDR3aa: ASRGTSGSIYEQY

j_gene: TRBJ2-1
v_gene: TRBV28
CDR3aa: ASIKGGLNNEQF

j_gene: TRBJ2-7
v_gene: TRBV7-6
CDR3aa: ASSPGTGGYEQY

j_gene: TRBJ2-7
v_gene: TRBV20-1
CDR3aa: SASAPPAYEQY

j_gene: TRBJ2-7
v_gene: TRBV6-6
CDR3aa: ASSQGERKI

j_gene: TRBJ2-1
v_gene: TRBV29-1
CDR3aa: SVGPSGTRQGYNEQF

j_gene: TRBJ2-2
v_gene: TRBV20-1
CDR3aa: SASSAVTGELF

j_gene: TRBJ1-1
v_gene: TRBV18
CDR3aa: ASSPPSGGKSTEAF

j_gene: TRBJ2-1
v_gene: TRBV5-1
CDR3aa: ASSPTLAGDNEQF

j_gene: TRBJ2-7
v_gene: TRBV19
CDR3aa: ASSIDLRTPYEQY

j_gene: TRBJ2-1
v_gene: TRBV19
CDR3aa: ASSSGGIGEQF

j_gene: TRBJ2-7
v_gene: TRBV7-2
CDR3aa: ASSSRNIYEQY

j_gene: TRBJ2-1
v_gene: TRBV4-1
CDR3aa: ASSHTGTSGSIPS

j_gene: TRBJ2-7
v_gene: TRBV5-4
CDR3aa: ASSPYLNPNEQY

j_gene: TRBJ2-5
v_gene: TRBV7-6
CDR3aa: ASSFAGTGAQETQY

j_gene: TRBJ2-5
v_gene: TRBV12-3/TRBV12-4
CDR3aa: ASRIGTGQETQY

j_gene: TRBJ2-3
v_gene: TRBV29-1
CDR3aa: SDKYQDTQY

j_gene: TRBJ2-7
v_gene: TRBV19
CDR3aa: ASSPGGGSGTYEQY

j_gene: TRBJ1-2
v_gene: TRBV20-1
CDR3aa: SARDGRGDYGYT

j_gene: TRBJ2-1
v_gene: TRBV6-1
CDR3aa: ASSGLLADSYNEQF

j_gene: TRBJ2-1
v_gene: TRBV7-2
CDR3aa: ASIKTSYNEQF

j_gene: TRBJ1-5
v_gene: TRBV7-2
CDR3aa: ASSSLSGAEQPQH

j_gene: TRBJ2-2
v_gene: TRBV4-1
CDR3aa: ASSQGPTSGRVGGELF

j_gene: TRBJ2-7
v_gene: TRBV3-1
CDR3aa: ASTLAGNYYEQY

j_gene: TRBJ2-7
v_gene: TRBV7-6
CDR3aa: ASSQGRGTGGSYEQY

j_gene: TRBJ2-3
v_gene: TRBV7-8
CDR3aa: ASSLGRGYTDTQY

j_gene: TRBJ1-6
v_gene: TRBV29-1
CDR3aa: SAREGLNSPLH

j_gene: TRBJ1-5
v_gene: TRBV6-5
CDR3aa: ASRLREYSNQPQH

j_gene: TRBJ2-1
v_gene: TRBV5-1
CDR3aa: ASSLRGIAGGLDNEQF

j_gene: TRBJ2-2
v_gene: TRBV12-3/TRBV12-4
CDR3aa: ASSSASGRGGELF

j_gene: TRBJ1-2
v_gene: TRBV28
CDR3aa: ASSLPEGGQSGYT

j_gene: TRBJ2-1
v_gene: TRBV5-8
CDR3aa: ASSRGGSGAGF

j_gene: TRBJ2-1
v_gene: TRBV3-1
CDR3aa: ASSQLAGVAYNEQF

j_gene: TRBJ1-4
v_gene: TRBV27
CDR3aa: ASSHRQDATNEKLF

j_gene: TRBJ1-1
v_gene: TRBV4-1
CDR3aa: ASSLTGAGTEAF

j_gene: TRBJ2-1
v_gene: TRBV19
CDR3aa: ASSIGAGGRHEQF

j_gene: TRBJ2-7
v_gene: TRBV5-8
CDR3aa: ASSPGHSEPYEQY

j_gene: TRBJ2-1
v_gene: TRBV20-1
CDR3aa: SARDQRESGYNEQF

j_gene: TRBJ2-3
v_gene: TRBV5-1
CDR3aa: ASRQGTSTDTQY

j_gene: TRBJ2-2
v_gene: TRBV2
CDR3aa: ASSEDRAYTGELF

j_gene: TRBJ2-1
v_gene: TRBV12-5
CDR3aa: ASGRGPRAAYNEQF

j_gene: TRBJ2-5
v_gene: TRBV7-3
CDR3aa: ASSRDWGGTQY